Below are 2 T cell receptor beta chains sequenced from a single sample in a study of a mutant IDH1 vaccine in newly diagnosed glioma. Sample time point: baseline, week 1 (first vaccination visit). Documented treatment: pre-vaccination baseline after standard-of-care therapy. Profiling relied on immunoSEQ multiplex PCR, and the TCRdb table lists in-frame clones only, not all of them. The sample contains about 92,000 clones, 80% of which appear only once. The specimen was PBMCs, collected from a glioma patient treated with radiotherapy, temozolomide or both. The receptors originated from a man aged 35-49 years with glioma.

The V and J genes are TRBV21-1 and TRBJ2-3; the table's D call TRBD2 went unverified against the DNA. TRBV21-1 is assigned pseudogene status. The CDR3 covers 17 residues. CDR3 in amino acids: CASTRGGRRTSTDTQYF. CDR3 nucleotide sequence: TGTGCCAGCACCCGGGGGGGACGCCGAACTAGCACAGATACGCAATATTTT.

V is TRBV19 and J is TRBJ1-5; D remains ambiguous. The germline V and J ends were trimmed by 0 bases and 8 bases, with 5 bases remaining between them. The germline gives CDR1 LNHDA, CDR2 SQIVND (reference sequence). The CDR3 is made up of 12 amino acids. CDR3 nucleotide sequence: TGTGCCAGTAGTATAGAGGGGAAGCCCCAGCATTTT. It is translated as CASSIEGKPQHF.